The 32 T cell receptor beta chains listed next were all sequenced from one sample in a study of spatial heterogeneity in lung cancer. TCRdb ran MiXCR on the 5' RACE reads and lists one entry per CDR3 protein. The table has some 43,000 distinct CDR3 sequences, about 11% seen once; the top ten hold roughly 15%. Time point specified: blood at routine non-recurrence follow-up after resection. This specimen consisted of PBMCs, obtained at follow-up. The receptors come from a female donor with early-stage non-small cell lung cancer.

This clonotype was found many times. The gene calls are TRBV7-2 and TRBJ1-1; D is possibly TRBD1 (5 bases). Deletions cut 0 bases from V and 4 bases from J, with 12 bases between. The CDR3 has 15 amino acids. Per the germline V gene, CDR1 is SGHTA and CDR2 is FQGNSA. Here the CDR3 DNA reads TGTGCCAGCAGCTTAGCGGTAAGGGGCGTCACTGAAGCTTTCTTT. Translated: CASSLAVRGVTEAFF. The full variable domain, with the rest looked up from reference TRBV7-2 and TRBJ1-1, is GAGVSQSPSNKVTEKGKDVELRCDPISGHTALYWYRQSLGQGLEFLIYFQGNSAPDKSGLPSDRFSAERTGGSVSTLTIQRTQQEDSAVYLCASSLAVRGVTEAFFGQGTRLTVV.

This clonotype turned up a few times. V usage is TRBV10-2 and J usage is TRBJ2-7; 9 bases are shared with TRBD1. CDR3 length: 13 residues. Germline CDR1 is WSHSY and CDR2 is SAAADI. The J segment lost 3 bases and the V segment lost 8 bases, leaving 5 bases of the junction unmatched. The CDR3 sequence is CASVEGQGYEQYF. The CDR3 region has the DNA TGCGCCAGCGTTGAGGGACAGGGCTACGAGCAGTACTTC.

In its sample, this clonotype was seen many times. This chain connects TRBV7-8 to TRBJ2-1, with 8 nucleotides matching TRBD2. The germline CDR1 and CDR2 sequences are SGHVS and FQNEAQ. V dropped 3 bases and J dropped 5; count of bases not matched to a gene: 6. This CDR3 is 15 amino acids long. DNA of the CDR3: TGTGCCAGCAGCTTTCGGCGGGGGGAAAACAATGAGCAGTTCTTC. Protein sequence: CASSFRRGENNEQFF. Supplemented by reference TRBV7-8 and TRBJ2-1, the full variable domain reads GAGVSQSPRYKVAKRGQDVALRCDPISGHVSLFWYQQALGQGPEFLTYFQNEAQLDKSGLPSDRFFAERPEGSVSTLKIQRTQQEDSAVYLCASSFRRGENNEQFFGPGTRLTVL.

There are many counts of this clonotype. This chain connects TRBV7-9 to TRBJ2-7; D unresolved. The V gene's germline CDR1 is SEHNR and CDR2 FQNEAQ (reference sequence). V was trimmed by 5 bases and J by 1 base, leaving 12 bases between them. This CDR3 spans 14 amino acids. The CDR3 nucleotides are TGTGCCAGCAGCCCCGGACGGAAATCCTACGAGCAGTACTTC. This codes for CASSPGRKSYEQYF.

This chain joins TRBV3-1 and TRBJ2-1, with D possibly being TRBD2 (5 bases). This CDR3 comprises 14 residues. The V and J ends lost 6 bases and 6 bases respectively, with 15 bases between them. In germline, CDR1 is LGHDT, CDR2 YNNKEL (reference sequence). DNA for the CDR3: TGTGCCAGCAGGCCCGCGGGCACGGGCAATGAGCAGTTCTTC. As protein: CASRPAGTGNEQFF.

By proportion, this clonotype is medium-sized. The J gene is TRBJ2-3, the V gene TRBV2, with D possibly TRBD2 on 5 matching bases. The V and J ends lost 7 bases and 6 bases respectively, with 17 bases between them. Looked up from germline, CDR1 is SNHLY and CDR2 is FYNNEI. The CDR3 totals 14 residues. CDR3 residues: CASKLSAGRDTQYF. CDR3 DNA sequence: TGTGCCAGCAAACTCTCCGCGGGTCGCGATACGCAGTATTTT.

This clonotype was counted ten times or more. The CDR3 spells CASSAALSRATGELFF. CDR3 DNA sequence: TGTGCCAGCAGTGCCGCACTCTCCAGGGCCACCGGGGAGCTGTTTTTT. The chain carries TRBV7-2 and TRBJ2-2; the D gene is possibly TRBD1 (5 bases). The CDR3 runs to 16 residues. Germline-derived CDR1 and CDR2 are SGHTA and FQGNSA. Trimming removed 6 bases at V and 4 bases at J, with 18 bases between.

This clonotype came up many times. The rearrangement links TRBV9 to TRBJ2-2; no clear D gene. The CDR3 spans 12 residues. The ends were cut back, 0 bases at V and 8 bases at J, with 5 bases in the middle. CDR1 and CDR2 from the germline V gene are SGDLS and YYNGEE. The CDR3 is CASSVAGGELFF. CDR3 DNA sequence: TGTGCCAGCAGCGTAGCCGGGGGGGAGCTGTTTTTT.

This clonotype occurred many times. This chain joins TRBV9 and TRBJ2-1, with 10 bases identical to TRBD1. Trimming at V came to 4 bases and at J to 2 bases, leaving 6 bases not matched to a gene. CDR1 SGDLS and CDR2 YYNGEE come from the germline V gene. This CDR3 is 16 amino acids long. Here the CDR3 DNA reads TGTGCCAGCAGCCCCCGGGACAGGGGCCCCTACAATGAGCAGTTCTTC. It yields the protein CASSPRDRGPYNEQFF.

This clonotype was detected a few times. V is TRBV5-1 and J is TRBJ2-1; 15 bases fit TRBD2. V lost 4 bases and J lost 7; bases outside the gene matches: 15. The CDR3 length is 19 residues. CDR1 and CDR2 (germline): SGHRS, YFSETQ. The CDR3 protein is CASSPGLAGGFRSSNEQFF. In DNA, the CDR3 is TGCGCCAGCAGCCCCGGACTAGCGGGGGGGTTCCGGTCTTCGAATGAGCAGTTCTTC.

V usage is TRBV2 and J usage is TRBJ2-3; 7 positions agree with TRBD2. The junction had 5 bases not matched to a gene; V was cut back by 6 bases and J by 2 bases. This CDR3 has 14 amino acids. Germline CDR1 is SNHLY and CDR2 is FYNNEI. CDR3: CASRAGVFTDTQYF. The CDR3 DNA reads as TGTGCCAGCAGGGCGGGGGTTTTCACAGATACGCAGTATTTT.

In its sample, this clonotype was seen many times. The gene calls are TRBV6-1 and TRBJ1-5; no reliable D call. V gave up 4 bases and J gave up 7 bases, with 17 bases separating them. The CDR3 runs 15 residues. Germline CDR1 reads MNHNS; CDR2 reads SASEGT. The CDR3 reads CASSAGSNSGQPQHF. CDR3 bases: TGTGCCAGCAGTGCCGGGAGCAACTCGGGGCAGCCCCAGCATTTT.

In DNA, the CDR3 is TGTGCCAGCAGCCGGCAGGACCAAGAGACCCAGTACTTC. Its translation: CASSRQDQETQYF. The V call is TRBV14, the J call TRBJ2-5; D gene ambiguous. Trimming stripped 4 bases from V and 0 bases from J, with 6 bases between. Germline V CDR1 and CDR2: SGHDN, FVKESK. The CDR3 is made up of 13 amino acids.

This sequence joins TRBV29-1 and TRBJ1-2; no firm D call. This CDR3 contains 13 residues. CDR1 is SQVTM and CDR2 is ANQGSEA in the germline V gene. Trimming shortened V by 1 base and J by 6 bases, and 12 bases separated the two germline ends. CDR3 amino acids: CSVEGRREDGYTF. In DNA form, the CDR3 reads TGCAGCGTTGAAGGTCGTCGGGAGGATGGCTACACCTTC.

The chain combines TRBV19 with TRBJ1-5; D remains ambiguous. Trimming shortened V by 3 bases and J by 0 bases, and 9 bases separated the two germline ends. Germline V gene sequence: CDR1 LNHDA, CDR2 SQIVND (reference sequence). The CDR3 consists of 15 residues. The CDR3 region is CASSIEAYSNQPQHF. The CDR3 region has the DNA TGTGCCAGTAGTATCGAGGCGTATAGCAATCAGCCCCAGCATTTT.

V gene TRBV3-1 combines with J gene TRBJ2-5; D call uncertain. Germline values: CDR1 LGHDT, CDR2 YNNKEL (reference sequence). The CDR3 runs 13 residues. Trimming pared 0 bases from V and 5 bases from J, leaving 7 bases between. CDR3 residues: CASSQDLGETQYF. Here the CDR3 DNA reads TGTGCCAGCAGCCAAGATCTGGGGGAGACCCAGTACTTC.

The table lists this clonotype with a few counts. Here the CDR3 DNA reads TGTGCCAGCAGCTTGATGGGTCAGAAAAACACTGAAGCTTTCTTT. Its translation: CASSLMGQKNTEAFF. The rearrangement uses TRBV5-4 and TRBJ1-1; D remains unclear. Germline lookup yields CDR1 SGHNT and CDR2 YYREEE (reference sequence). V lost 1 base and J 2 bases, leaving 12 bases between the germline ends. The CDR3 extends over 15 amino acids.

This clonotype was counted a few times. The rearrangement links TRBV20-1 to TRBJ1-1; TRBD1 might be the D (5 bases). The CDR3 contains 12 residues. Trimming stripped 1 base from V and 6 bases from J, with 9 bases between. CDR1 DFQATT and CDR2 SNEGSKA come from the germline V gene (reference sequence). The CDR3 loop reads CSARVPGAEAFF. DNA of the CDR3: TGCAGTGCTAGAGTCCCGGGGGCTGAAGCTTTCTTT.

This clonotype was detected only a few times. The rearrangement joins TRBV29-1 to TRBJ2-4; D ambiguous. Trimming left V 7 bases short and J 9 bases short, with 16 bases between. The germline V gene has CDR1 SQVTM and CDR2 ANQGSEA. This CDR3 contains 12 residues. The CDR3 here is CSAETIEGIQYF. CDR3 DNA sequence: TGCAGCGCAGAGACAATTGAAGGCATTCAGTACTTC.

The rearrangement joins TRBV3-1 to TRBJ2-5; D remains ambiguous. This CDR3 has 13 residues. CDR1 is LGHDT and CDR2 is YNNKEL in the germline V gene (reference sequence). Between the trimmed V and J ends, which lost 1 base and 6 bases, there was a span of 9 bases. This chain's CDR3 is CASSQVAVKTQYF. DNA of the CDR3: TGTGCCAGCAGCCAAGTTGCCGTTAAGACCCAGTACTTC.

This chain links TRBV6-5 with TRBJ1-4, with 9 bases that match TRBD1. This CDR3 has 17 residues. The trim removed 2 bases at V and 4 bases at J, leaving 8 bases unmatched. The germline gives CDR1 MNHEY, CDR2 SVGAGI. This CDR3 reads CASSYPSEGQGNEKLFF. For the CDR3, the DNA is TGTGCCAGCAGTTACCCCAGCGAGGGACAGGGTAATGAAAAACTGTTTTTT.

This clonotype was counted many times. The CDR3 here is CASSQLDLRRNYGYTF. CDR3 coding DNA: TGCGCCAGCAGCCAGCTGGACCTTAGGAGAAACTATGGCTACACCTTC. The chain joins TRBV5-1 to TRBJ1-2; D call uncertain. Germline assignment: CDR1 SGHRS and CDR2 YFSETQ. Trimming cost V 4 bases and J 2 bases, with 18 bases left between them. This CDR3 region has 16 residues.

In its sample, this clonotype is medium-sized. V is TRBV29-1 and J is TRBJ2-7; a possible D gene is TRBD1 (7 bases). Germline CDR1 is SQVTM and CDR2 is ANQGSEA. V was trimmed by 3 bases and J by 2 bases, leaving 11 bases between them. The CDR3 extends over 13 amino acids. CDR3: CSVEPGGTYEQYF. DNA of the CDR3: TGCAGCGTTGAGCCAGGGGGGACCTACGAGCAGTACTTC.

By sample share, this clonotype is medium-sized. This rearrangement joins TRBV20-1 to TRBJ2-3; D is undetermined. Germline V gives CDR1 DFQATT, CDR2 SNEGSKA (reference sequence). CDR3 length: 13 amino acids. V was shortened by 0 bases and J by 2 bases, with 6 bases between the two germline ends. The CDR3 sequence is CSARDTITDTQYF. CDR3 nucleotide sequence: TGCAGTGCTAGAGACACTATCACAGATACGCAGTATTTT.

This clonotype was observed at least ten times. CDR3 in amino acids: CASSFPSLRLGYNEQFF. The CDR3 nucleotides read TGTGCCAGCAGCTTCCCATCTTTAAGGTTGGGTTACAATGAGCAGTTCTTC. This sequence joins TRBV11-2 and TRBJ2-1; no clear D gene. Trimming pared 3 bases from V and 4 bases from J, leaving 19 bases between. There are 17 residues in the CDR3. CDR1 is SGHAT and CDR2 is FQNNGV in the germline V gene.

The chain uses TRBV11-1 and TRBJ2-3, with D possibly being TRBD2 (5 bases). Trimming took 3 bases from V and 0 from J, leaving 7 bases between them. The CDR3 loop spans 14 amino acids. The germline CDR1 and CDR2 sequences are SGHAT and FQDESV (reference sequence). DNA of the CDR3: TGTGCCAGCAGCTTGAGGGTTAGCACAGATACGCAGTATTTT. It is translated as CASSLRVSTDTQYF.

CDR3 sequence reads: CSARTPGLAGVELETQYF. CDR3 bases: TGCAGTGCTAGGACCCCGGGACTAGCGGGGGTTGAGCTGGAGACCCAGTACTTC. The chain couples TRBV20-1 to TRBJ2-5; 14 bases fit TRBD2. Germline lookup yields CDR1 DFQATT and CDR2 SNEGSKA (reference sequence). This CDR3 spans 18 amino acids. J lost 5 bases, V lost 3 bases, and 14 bases had no gene match.

The chain combines TRBV20-1 with TRBJ2-7; 7 positions agree with TRBD1. The germline V gene encodes CDR1 DFQATT and CDR2 SNEGSKA (reference sequence). The length of the CDR3 is 14 residues. V was pared by 3 bases and J by 3 bases, with 8 bases of the junction left unmatched. The CDR3, as DNA: TGCAGTGCTAGTCCTCGGGCAGGGGGCTACGAGCAGTACTTC. Its protein product is CSASPRAGGYEQYF.

This clonotype has only a few counts. The rearrangement uses TRBV19 and TRBJ1-2, with D hard to call. CDR3 size: 13 residues. Germline CDR1 LNHDA, CDR2 SQIVND (reference sequence). Trimming cost V 7 bases and J 0 bases, with 9 bases left between them. The CDR3 region is CASTMLSNYGYTF. The CDR3 bases are TGTGCCAGTACTATGCTCTCTAACTATGGCTACACCTTC.

The gene calls are TRBV6-2 or TRBV6-3 and TRBJ2-7, with TRBD1 matching over 10 bases. The CDR3 is 14 residues long. The germline V gene encodes CDR1 MNHEY and CDR2 SVGEGT. V dropped 2 bases and J dropped 6; count of bases not matched to a gene: 4. The CDR3 nucleotides are TGTGCCAGCAGTTACGGACAGGGGGGGATCGAGCAGTACTTC. Translation: CASSYGQGGIEQYF.

This chain connects TRBV4-1 to TRBJ2-3, with 10 bases that match TRBD2. V shed 6 bases, J shed 2 bases, and the junction held 11 bases outside the gene matches. CDR1 MGHRA and CDR2 YSYEKL come from the germline V gene. The CDR3 has 17 amino acids. CDR3 region: CASRVAGGGTATDTQYF. The CDR3 bases are TGCGCCAGCAGAGTAGCGGGGGGCGGGACGGCCACAGATACGCAGTATTTT.

This clonotype was seen ten or more times. This chain links TRBV29-1 with TRBJ2-7, with 9 bases that match TRBD1. This CDR3 has 16 amino acids. Germline-derived CDR1 and CDR2 are SQVTM and ANQGSEA. Trimming took 2 bases from V and 4 from J; bases not matched to a gene: 12. CDR3 coding DNA: TGCAGCGTTGAAACAGGGGGCTCCGATTCCCTTTACGAGCAGTACTTC. This gives the protein CSVETGGSDSLYEQYF.